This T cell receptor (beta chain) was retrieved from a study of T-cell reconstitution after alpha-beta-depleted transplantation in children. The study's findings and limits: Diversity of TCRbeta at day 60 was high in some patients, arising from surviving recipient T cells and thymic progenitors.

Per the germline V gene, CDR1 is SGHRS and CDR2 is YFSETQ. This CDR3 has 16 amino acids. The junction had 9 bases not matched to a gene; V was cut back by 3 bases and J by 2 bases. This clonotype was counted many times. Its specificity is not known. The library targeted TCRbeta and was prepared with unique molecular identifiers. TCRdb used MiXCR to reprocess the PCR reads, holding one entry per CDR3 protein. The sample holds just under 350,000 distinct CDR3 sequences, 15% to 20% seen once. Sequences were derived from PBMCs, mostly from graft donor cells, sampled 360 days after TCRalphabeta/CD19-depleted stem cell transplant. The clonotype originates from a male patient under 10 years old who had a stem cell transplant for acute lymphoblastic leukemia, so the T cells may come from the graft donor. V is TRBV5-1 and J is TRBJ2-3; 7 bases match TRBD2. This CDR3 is CASSSEAGWATDTQYF. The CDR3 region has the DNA TGCGCCAGCAGCTCCGAAGCGGGGTGGGCCACAGATACGCAGTATTTT.